These T cell receptor beta chains were read from a single sample in a study of T cell responses to AZD1222 COVID-19 vaccine. Produced via immunoSEQ multiplex PCR; TCRdb's table is partial and in-frame only. The repertoire holds fewer than 200,000 clones, with around nine tenths as singletons. The source material was peripheral blood, sampled 28 days after the second AZD1222 dose. The receptors originated from an adult who received the AZD1222 COVID-19 vaccine. CDR3s include the opening cysteine and the closing phenylalanine or tryptophan. The D gene is left open where the match is weak. Size is stated for part of the rows, as once, few or many counts, or as a class when the clone is expanded.

clone_size | j_call | cdr3_length | d_call | v_call | cdr3_aa | cdr3_nt
. | TRBJ1-5 | 15 | TRBD1 | TRBV9 | CASSATGGDGQPQHF | TGTGCCAGCAGCGCGACAGGGGGCGATGGTCAGCCCCAGCATTTT
. | TRBJ1-1 | 13 | . | TRBV10-3 | CAISKTVNTEAFF | TGTGCCATCAGCAAGACGGTTAACACTGAAGCTTTCTTT
. | TRBJ2-7 | 15 | . | TRBV6-2/TRBV6-3 | CASSFPAGSSYEQYF | TGTGCCAGCAGTTTCCCGGCGGGGAGCTCCTACGAGCAGTACTTC
. | TRBJ1-3 | 13 | TRBD1 | TRBV29-1 | CSVESGGGNTIYF | TGCAGCGTTGAATCAGGGGGTGGAAACACCATATATTTT
. | TRBJ2-3 | 15 | TRBD1 | TRBV6-4 | CASSATGGGTDTQYF | TGTGCCAGCAGTGCCACAGGGGGCGGAACAGATACGCAGTATTTT
. | TRBJ2-5 | 13 | . | TRBV2 | CASSRDGEETQYF | TGTGCCAGCAGTAGGGACGGCGAAGAGACCCAGTACTTC
. | TRBJ2-1 | 14 | TRBD2 | TRBV7-7 | CASSLAGGHNEQFF | TGTGCTAGCAGCTTAGCGGGGGGGCACAATGAGCAGTTCTTC
. | TRBJ2-1 | 14 | . | TRBV14 | CASSPLRLGSEQFF | TGTGCCAGCAGCCCCCTCCGTCTGGGTAGTGAGCAGTTCTTC
. | TRBJ2-1 | 14 | . | TRBV7-9 | CASSPPGVHNEQFF | TGTGCCAGCAGCCCTCCGGGGGTCCACAATGAGCAGTTCTTC
. | TRBJ1-5 | 13 | . | TRBV18 | CASSFGEKQPQHF | TGTGCCAGCTCGTTCGGGGAGAAACAGCCCCAGCATTTT
. | TRBJ2-7 | 15 | TRBD1 | TRBV7-3 | CASSSAGTGVYEQYF | TGTGCCAGCAGCTCTGCCGGGACAGGGGTCTACGAGCAGTACTTC
. | TRBJ2-5 | 11 | . | TRBV20-1 | CSGKRQETQYF | TGCAGCGGCAAGCGGCAAGAGACCCAGTACTTC
. | TRBJ2-5 | 12 | TRBD2 | TRBV12-3/TRBV12-4 | CASKPSGGSQYF | TGTGCCAGCAAACCCAGCGGGGGGTCCCAGTACTTC
. | TRBJ2-1 | 15 | . | TRBV7-6 | CASSSQQGSYNEQFF | TGTGCCAGCAGCTCCCAACAGGGTAGCTACAATGAGCAGTTCTTC
. | TRBJ1-1 | 13 | . | TRBV5-1 | CASSLELGSEAFF | TGCGCCAGCAGCTTGGAGCTGGGGTCTGAAGCTTTCTTT
. | TRBJ2-1 | 15 | TRBD1 | TRBV5-1 | CASSRGQGPTNEQFF | TGCGCCAGCAGCCGGGGACAGGGGCCGACCAATGAGCAGTTCTTC
. | TRBJ1-4 | 16 | TRBD1 | TRBV6-1 | CASSGETGGPGEKLFF | TGTGCCAGCAGTGGGGAAACAGGGGGCCCAGGAGAAAAACTGTTTTTT
. | TRBJ2-3 | 16 | . | TRBV9 | CASSVEGGVGTDTQYF | TGTGCCAGCAGCGTAGAGGGCGGGGTGGGCACAGATACGCAGTATTTT
. | TRBJ2-2 | 17 | TRBD1 | TRBV29-1 | CSVTGTGVLRDTGELFF | TGCAGCGTAACCGGGACAGGGGTTCTTAGGGACACCGGGGAGCTGTTTTTT
. | TRBJ1-6 | 14 | TRBD1 | TRBV19 | CASSIDRGDSPLHF | TGTGCCAGTAGTATTGACAGGGGGGATTCACCCCTCCACTTT
once | TRBJ1-1 | 15 | . | TRBV6-4 | CASSPTGDSNTEAFF | TGTGCCAGCAGCCCGACGGGTGATTCGAACACTGAAGCTTTCTTT
. | TRBJ1-2 | 17 | . | TRBV3-1/TRBV3-2 | CASSQDPGSPENYGYTF | TGTGCCAGCAGCCAAGATCCTGGGTCCCCGGAGAACTATGGCTACACCTTC
few | TRBJ1-6 | 15 | . | TRBV4-1 | CASSQGDAYNSPLHF | TGCGCCAGCAGCCAGGGGGACGCTTATAATTCACCCCTCCACTTT
. | TRBJ2-1 | 14 | . | TRBV11-3 | CASSLDRSYNEQFF | TGTGCCAGCAGCTTAGACAGGTCCTACAATGAGCAGTTCTTC
. | TRBJ1-5 | 18 | TRBD1 | TRBV6-1 | CASSEALGQGDGNQPQHF | TGTGCCAGCAGTGAAGCGCTGGGACAGGGGGATGGCAATCAGCCCCAGCATTTT
. | TRBJ1-2 | 13 | TRBD1 | TRBV6-5 | CASSRTGPYGYTF | TGTGCCAGCAGCCGGACAGGCCCCTATGGCTACACCTTC
. | TRBJ2-2 | 14 | . | TRBV7-2 | CASSLAGDTGELFF | TGTGCCAGCAGCTTAGCGGGGGACACCGGGGAGCTGTTTTTT
. | TRBJ2-2 | 16 | TRBD1 | TRBV4-1 | CASSRSTGGDTGELFF | TGCGCCAGCAGCCGCTCGACAGGGGGCGACACCGGGGAGCTGTTTTTT
. | TRBJ1-1 | 13 | TRBD1 | TRBV3-1/TRBV3-2 | CASSGTGRTEAFF | TGTGCCAGCAGCGGGACAGGGAGAACTGAAGCTTTCTTT
. | TRBJ2-1 | 14 | . | TRBV7-2 | CASSLDSGHNEQFF | TGTGCCAGCAGCTTAGACTCCGGGCACAATGAGCAGTTCTTC
. | TRBJ1-2 | 14 | . | TRBV5-1 | CASSPPERAYGYTF | TGCGCCAGCAGCCCACCGGAGAGAGCCTATGGCTACACCTTC
once | TRBJ1-1 | 12 | TRBD1 | TRBV5-4 | CASSLPGQGMRF | TGTGCCAGCAGCTTACCGGGACAGGGCATGAGATTT
. | TRBJ2-7 | 14 | TRBD2 | TRBV5-1 | CASSTSGGAYEQYF | TGCGCCAGCTCTACTAGCGGGGGGGCCTACGAGCAGTACTTC
. | TRBJ1-3 | 17 | . | TRBV6-6 | CASSLSRPLATGNTIYF | TGTGCCAGCAGTCTCTCAAGACCCTTAGCGACTGGAAACACCATATATTTT
once | TRBJ1-5 | 17 | . | TRBV27 | CASSLYPVLGHNQPQHF | TGTGCCAGCAGTTTATATCCGGTTCTGGGGCACAATCAGCCCCAGCATTTT
. | TRBJ1-1 | 14 | . | TRBV9 | CASSPGRLAAEAFF | TGTGCCAGCAGCCCTGGACGCCTTGCGGCTGAAGCTTTCTTT
. | TRBJ2-7 | 12 | . | TRBV18 | CASSPSSYEQYF | TGTGCCAGCTCACCCAGCTCCTACGAGCAGTACTTC
. | TRBJ1-2 | 12 | TRBD1 | TRBV2 | CASSGQGGGYTF | TGTGCCAGCAGCGGACAGGGGGGTGGCTACACCTTC
once | TRBJ2-2 | 15 | . | TRBV25-1 | CASSVAMSFTGELFF | TGTGCCAGCAGTGTGGCAATGTCATTCACCGGGGAGCTGTTTTTT
. | TRBJ2-3 | 14 | . | TRBV10-3 | CASGRDPSTDTQYF | TGTGCCAGTGGCCGGGACCCAAGCACAGATACGCAGTATTTT
. | TRBJ2-7 | 15 | TRBD1 | TRBV6-5 | CASRAGTGGSYEQYF | TGTGCCAGCAGGGCCGGGACAGGGGGCTCCTACGAGCAGTACTTC
. | TRBJ2-7 | 13 | . | TRBV14 | CASSPTRAGEQYF | TGTGCCAGCAGCCCGACCCGTGCCGGGGAGCAGTACTTC
. | TRBJ1-4 | 17 | TRBD1 | TRBV13 | CASSRNPDRAGNEKLFF | TGTGCCAGCAGCCGCAATCCGGACAGGGCGGGTAATGAAAAACTGTTTTTT
. | TRBJ2-5 | 15 | TRBD1 | TRBV5-1 | CASSFLTGGGETQYF | TGCGCCAGCAGCTTTTTAACAGGGGGCGGGGAGACCCAGTACTTC
. | TRBJ2-7 | 12 | . | TRBV6-5 | CAGAYWPYEQYF | TGTGCCGGAGCGTATTGGCCATACGAGCAGTACTTC
. | TRBJ2-7 | 15 | . | TRBV9 | CASSVVGDLVGEQYF | TGTGCCAGCAGCGTAGTCGGGGATCTGGTCGGCGAGCAGTACTTC
once | TRBJ1-2 | 15 | TRBD1 | TRBV19 | CASSEPGGTLNGYTF | TGTGCCAGTAGCGAACCAGGGGGGACATTGAATGGCTACACCTTC
. | TRBJ1-3 | 13 | TRBD1 | TRBV30 | CAWSKDRGNTIYF | TGTGCCTGGAGTAAGGACAGGGGAAACACCATATATTTT
. | TRBJ1-1 | 15 | . | TRBV6-6 | CASSYSIRGNTEAFF | TGTGCCAGCAGTTACTCTATCAGGGGGAACACTGAAGCTTTCTTT
. | TRBJ2-5 | 10 | . | TRBV6-5 | CASNIGTQYF | TGTGCCAGCAATATCGGGACCCAGTACTTC
. | TRBJ2-5 | 14 | TRBD2 | TRBV6-5 | CASWAGGNQETQYF | TGTGCCAGCTGGGCGGGGGGGAACCAAGAGACCCAGTACTTC
. | TRBJ2-1 | 16 | TRBD2 | TRBV27 | CASSLSGAGGVNEQFF | TGTGCCAGCAGTTTATCGGGAGCGGGGGGGGTCAATGAGCAGTTCTTC
. | TRBJ1-1 | 14 | . | TRBV6-5 | CASSYAAVETEAFF | TGTGCCAGCAGTTACGCGGCCGTGGAGACTGAAGCTTTCTTT
. | TRBJ2-7 | 18 | TRBD1 | TRBV7-8 | CASSERTGISPYLYEQYF | TGTGCCAGCAGCGAAAGGACAGGGATTAGCCCCTATCTATACGAGCAGTACTTC
once | TRBJ1-5 | 13 | TRBD1 | TRBV7-9 | CASSGQEWGPQHF | TGTGCCAGCAGCGGACAGGAATGGGGGCCCCAGCATTTT
few | TRBJ1-5 | 13 | TRBD1 | TRBV15 | CATGGTGNQPQHF | TGTGCCACCGGCGGGACAGGCAATCAGCCCCAGCATTTT